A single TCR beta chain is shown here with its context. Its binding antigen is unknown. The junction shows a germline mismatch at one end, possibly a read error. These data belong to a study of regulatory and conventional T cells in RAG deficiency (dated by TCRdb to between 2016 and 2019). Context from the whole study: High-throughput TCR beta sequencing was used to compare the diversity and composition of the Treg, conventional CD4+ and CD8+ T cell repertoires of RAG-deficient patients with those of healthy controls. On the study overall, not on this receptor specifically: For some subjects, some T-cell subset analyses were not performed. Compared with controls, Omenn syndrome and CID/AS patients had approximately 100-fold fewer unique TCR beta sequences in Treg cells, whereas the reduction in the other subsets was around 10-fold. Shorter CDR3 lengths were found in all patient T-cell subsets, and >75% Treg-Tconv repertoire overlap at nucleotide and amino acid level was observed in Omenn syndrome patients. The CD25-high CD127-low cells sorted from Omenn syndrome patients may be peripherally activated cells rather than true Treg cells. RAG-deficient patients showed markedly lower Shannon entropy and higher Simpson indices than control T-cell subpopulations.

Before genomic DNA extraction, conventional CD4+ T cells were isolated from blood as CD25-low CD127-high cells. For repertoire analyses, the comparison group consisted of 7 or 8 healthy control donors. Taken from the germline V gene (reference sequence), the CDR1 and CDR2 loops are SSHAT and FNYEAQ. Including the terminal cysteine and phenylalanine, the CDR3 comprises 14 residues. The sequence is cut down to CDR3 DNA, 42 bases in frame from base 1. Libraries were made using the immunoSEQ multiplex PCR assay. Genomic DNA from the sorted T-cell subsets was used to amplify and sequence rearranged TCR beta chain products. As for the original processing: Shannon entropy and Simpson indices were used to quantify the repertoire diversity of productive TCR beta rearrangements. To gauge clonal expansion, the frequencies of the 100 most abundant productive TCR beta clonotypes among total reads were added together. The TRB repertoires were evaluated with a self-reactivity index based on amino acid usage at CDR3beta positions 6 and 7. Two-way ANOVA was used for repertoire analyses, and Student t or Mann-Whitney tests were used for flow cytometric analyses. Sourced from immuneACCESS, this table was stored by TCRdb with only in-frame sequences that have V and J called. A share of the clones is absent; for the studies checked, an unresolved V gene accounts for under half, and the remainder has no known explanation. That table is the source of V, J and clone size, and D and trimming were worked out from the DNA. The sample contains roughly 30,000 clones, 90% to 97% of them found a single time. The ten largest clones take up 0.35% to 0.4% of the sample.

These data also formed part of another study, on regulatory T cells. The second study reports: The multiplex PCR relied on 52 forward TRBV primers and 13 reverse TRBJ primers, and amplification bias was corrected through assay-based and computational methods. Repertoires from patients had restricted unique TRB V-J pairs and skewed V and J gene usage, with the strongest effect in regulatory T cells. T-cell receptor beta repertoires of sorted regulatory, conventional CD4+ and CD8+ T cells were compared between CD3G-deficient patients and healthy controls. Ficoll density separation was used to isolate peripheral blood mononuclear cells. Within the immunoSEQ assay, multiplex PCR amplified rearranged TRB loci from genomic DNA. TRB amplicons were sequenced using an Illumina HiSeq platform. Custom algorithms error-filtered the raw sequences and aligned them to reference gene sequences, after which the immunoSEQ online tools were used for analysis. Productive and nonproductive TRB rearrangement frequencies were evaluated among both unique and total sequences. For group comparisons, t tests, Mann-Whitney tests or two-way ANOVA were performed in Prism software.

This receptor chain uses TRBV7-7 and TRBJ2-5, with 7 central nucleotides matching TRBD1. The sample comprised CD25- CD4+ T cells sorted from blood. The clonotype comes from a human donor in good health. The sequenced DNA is TGTGCTAGCAGCTTGATAGGGGGCGTGGAGACCCAGTACTTC. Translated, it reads CASSLIGGVETQYF. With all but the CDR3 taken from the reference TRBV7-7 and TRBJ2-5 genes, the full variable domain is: GAGVSQSPRYKVTKRGQDVTLRCDPISSHATLYWYQQALGQGPEFLTYFNYEAQPDKSGLPSDRFSAERPEGSISTLTIQRTEQRDSAMYRCASSLIGGVETQYFGPGTRLLVL.